These 3 T cell receptor beta chains were sequenced from one sample in a study of response to subunit inactivated influenza vaccine. TCRdb re-analysed the RT-PCR reads in MiXCR, keeping a single row per CDR3 protein. The table records approximately 520,000 distinct CDR3 sequences, roughly 25% of them present only once. Sample: CD4+ T cells sorted from PBMCs, taken more than 4 days after vaccination. These receptors were collected from a man in his fifties who received an inactivated influenza vaccine.

This clonotype was observed a handful of times. The chain links TRBV13 to TRBJ2-3, with 7 bases that match TRBD2. Germline values: CDR1 PRHDT, CDR2 FYEKMQ (reference sequence). The length of the CDR3 is 16 residues. Trimming removed 2 bases from V and 10 bases from J; junction bases left unmatched: 15. CDR3 protein: CASSLISSGLQRAQYF. The CDR3 DNA reads as TGTGCCAGCAGCTTAATCTCTAGCGGCCTTCAAAGGGCGCAGTATTTT.

CDR3 coding DNA: TGTGCCAGCAGTTTTTCCCGGAGACAGGGCAGCGAGCAGTACTTC. This codes for CASSFSRRQGSEQYF. The chain links TRBV12-3 or TRBV12-4 to TRBJ2-7; 7 positions match TRBD1. The CDR3 spans 15 residues. V was clipped by 3 bases and J by 6 bases; unmatched bases: 11.

The gene calls are TRBV20-1 and TRBJ2-7; 8 nucleotides line up with TRBD2. Per germline, CDR1 DFQATT and CDR2 SNEGSKA (reference sequence). The CDR3 contains 17 residues. The trim removed 0 bases at V and 0 bases at J, leaving 10 bases unmatched. The CDR3 DNA is TGCAGTGCTAGAGATCGAACTAGCGGAGGGACCTCCTACGAGCAGTACTTC. It is translated as CSARDRTSGGTSYEQYF.